A selection of T cell receptor beta chains follows, all from one sample in a study of blood T cell repertoires in COVID-19. Sequencing used immunoSEQ multiplex PCR; TCRdb keeps in-frame clones, though not all of them. This sample carries 110,000 or so clones, around 84% of them seen once, and the ten largest clones take 8.1%. Sequenced sample: peripheral blood. Every receptor here comes from a woman between 35 and 50 years old with acute or convalescent COVID-19. The CDR3 runs from the conserved cysteine through the conserved F or W. The order of the fields is CDR3 DNA, CDR3 protein, D gene, J gene, V gene, clone size. D genes are given only for firm matches. A row's size may be missing; if present it is once, few, many or a size class.

TGTGCCAGCAGTTCCGGGACGACAGGGGAAAAACTGTTTTTT | CASSSGTTGEKLFF | TRBD1 | TRBJ1-4 | TRBV6-5 | NA
TGTGCCAGCAGCCGAAAGGGACAGGGCCCCTACAATGAGCAGTTCTTC | CASSRKGQGPYNEQFF | TRBD1 | TRBJ2-1 | TRBV3-1/TRBV3-2 | NA
TGTGCCAGCAGCTCTCCGCCTGTGACAGTCTACCAAGAGACCCAGTACTTC | CASSSPPVTVYQETQYF | NA | TRBJ2-5 | TRBV7-9 | NA
TGTGCCAGCAGCTGGGGACAGGGCGTTAGCGGGTACACAGATACGCAGTATTTT | CASSWGQGVSGYTDTQYF | TRBD1 | TRBJ2-3 | TRBV5-8 | NA
TGTGCCAGCAGTTACCTCGGGGGGCAAGAGACCCAGTACTTC | CASSYLGGQETQYF | TRBD2 | TRBJ2-5 | TRBV6-5 | NA
TGTGCCAGCAGGCGACACCAGGACACTGAAGCTTTCTTT | CASRRHQDTEAFF | NA | TRBJ1-1 | TRBV6-5 | NA
TGCGCCAGCAGCGGAGGTCTAGCGGGGGGGCCAAGAGATACGCAGTATTTT | CASSGGLAGGPRDTQYF | TRBD2 | TRBJ2-3 | TRBV5-1 | NA
TGTGCCAGCAGTTTGACAGGGAATTATGGCTACACCTTC | CASSLTGNYGYTF | TRBD1 | TRBJ1-2 | TRBV6-5 | NA
TGTGCCAGCAGCTCACAGAGCTCTGGAAACACCATATATTTT | CASSSQSSGNTIYF | NA | TRBJ1-3 | TRBV11-2 | NA
TGTGCCAGCAGTGCGCGATGGGGGGGGAACACTGAAGCTTTCTTT | CASSARWGGNTEAFF | NA | TRBJ1-1 | TRBV6-6 | once
TGCGCCAGCAGCTTCGATGGGGGGAGCTCCTACGAGCAGTACTTC | CASSFDGGSSYEQYF | NA | TRBJ2-7 | TRBV5-1 | NA
TGTGCCAGCAGCGCGCTAGAGACCCAGTACTTC | CASSALETQYF | NA | TRBJ2-5 | TRBV3-1/TRBV3-2 | NA
TGTGCCAGCAGAGCGGACAGGGACCTTCAAGAGACCCAGTACTTC | CASRADRDLQETQYF | TRBD1 | TRBJ2-5 | TRBV5-4 | NA
TGTGCCAGTCACAGGGGCCCGAACACTGAAGCTTTCTTT | CASHRGPNTEAFF | TRBD1 | TRBJ1-1 | TRBV10-3 | few
TGTGCCAGCCGTCCGTTGGCGGGGGGTAAGAATGAGCAGTTCTTC | CASRPLAGGKNEQFF | TRBD2 | TRBJ2-1 | TRBV6-4 | NA
TGTGCCAGCAGTTACTCCAGCGGGAAGAACACTGAAGCTTTCTTT | CASSYSSGKNTEAFF | NA | TRBJ1-1 | TRBV6-5 | few
TGTGCCAGCAGCCACTCCCTAGGGACAGGTGGCACTGAAGCTTTCTTT | CASSHSLGTGGTEAFF | TRBD1 | TRBJ1-1 | TRBV13 | NA
TGTGCCAGCAGGCAGGGTCGGGAGCCCCTCCACTTT | CASRQGREPLHF | NA | TRBJ1-6 | TRBV6-5 | NA
TGCGCCAGCAGCCCACGGGACAGTCTGAACACCGGGGAGCTGTTTTTT | CASSPRDSLNTGELFF | TRBD1 | TRBJ2-2 | TRBV4-1 | NA
TGTGCCAGCAGCACTACGTTGTTGAGCACAGATACGCAGTATTTT | CASSTTLLSTDTQYF | NA | TRBJ2-3 | TRBV11-2 | NA
TGTGCCTGGAGTGTGGCACCCAACTATGGCTACACCTTC | CAWSVAPNYGYTF | NA | TRBJ1-2 | TRBV30 | NA
TGTGCCAGCAGCCCCCGCGGGACTCCCACAGATACGCAGTATTTT | CASSPRGTPTDTQYF | NA | TRBJ2-3 | TRBV3-1/TRBV3-2 | NA
TGTGCCAGCAGCTTTAGTTTGACAGACAACTATGGCTACACCTTC | CASSFSLTDNYGYTF | NA | TRBJ1-2 | TRBV11-2 | NA
TGTGCCAGCAGTGCTTACCAAGAGACCCAGTACTTC | CASSAYQETQYF | NA | TRBJ2-5 | TRBV2 | NA
TGTGCCAGCAGTTCCCACGCGGAACGTCACTACGAGCAGTACTTC | CASSSHAERHYEQYF | NA | TRBJ2-7 | TRBV6-2/TRBV6-3 | NA
TGTGCCACCTCACAGGGGGCGGGCTATGGCTACACCTTC | CATSQGAGYGYTF | TRBD1 | TRBJ1-2 | TRBV7-8 | NA
TGTGCCAGCAGCTCTCAACAGGGGTCTGGAAACACCATATATTTT | CASSSQQGSGNTIYF | TRBD1 | TRBJ1-3 | TRBV7-2 | NA
TGTGCCAGCAGCTTGGGCGGGGAACTTTTGGTAATACAGGGGAACACCATATATTTT | CASSLGGELLVIQGNTIYF | TRBD1 | TRBJ1-3 | TRBV5-4 | NA
TGTGCCATCGACAGCGGGGGGGCCGGCGATGAGCAGTTCTTC | CAIDSGGAGDEQFF | TRBD2 | TRBJ2-1 | TRBV10-3 | NA
TGTGCCTGGAGTATAGGCAGGGGAATCCAGCCCCAGCATTTT | CAWSIGRGIQPQHF | NA | TRBJ1-5 | TRBV30 | NA
TGTGCCAGCAGTATGACCGCGGGGTATGGTACGCAGTATTTT | CASSMTAGYGTQYF | NA | TRBJ2-3 | TRBV6-5 | NA
TGCGCCAGCAGCTTGGGACAGGGTTACTCTGGCTACACCTTC | CASSLGQGYSGYTF | TRBD1 | TRBJ1-2 | TRBV5-1 | once
TGTGCCCCGGGCGGGCAAATGAGGAGAACAGATACGCAGTATTTT | CAPGGQMRRTDTQYF | NA | TRBJ2-3 | TRBV24-1 | NA
TGTGCCAGCAGCTTAGTCCCCGGCGGACTTGAAGCTTTCTTT | CASSLVPGGLEAFF | NA | TRBJ1-1 | TRBV7-3 | few
TGTGCCAGCAGTGGGCGGGATGAGCAGTTCTTC | CASSGRDEQFF | NA | TRBJ2-1 | TRBV9 | NA
TGTGCCAGTAGTATAGACAGGGTAGGGGAGCAGTTCTTC | CASSIDRVGEQFF | NA | TRBJ2-1 | TRBV19 | few
TGCAGCGTTGGGGGAGGGACCCTTAATGAAAAACTGTTTTTT | CSVGGGTLNEKLFF | NA | TRBJ1-4 | TRBV29-1 | NA
TGTGCCAGCGGCGACAGCGGGCTCACAGATACGCAGTATTTT | CASGDSGLTDTQYF | NA | TRBJ2-3 | TRBV7-9 | NA
TGTGCCAGGAGCGGGGGGGCATACAATGAGCAGTTCTTC | CARSGGAYNEQFF | TRBD2 | TRBJ2-1 | TRBV2 | few
TGTGCCAGCAGCAGATCCCTTTTTGGCGGGCCGAGCTCCTACAATGAGCAGTTCTTC | CASSRSLFGGPSSYNEQFF | NA | TRBJ2-1 | TRBV5-6 | NA
TGTGCCAGCAGCAAAGCGGGGGGATACACAGATACGCAGTATTTT | CASSKAGGYTDTQYF | TRBD2 | TRBJ2-3 | TRBV11-1 | NA